These 9 T cell receptor beta chains share one sample of origin, sequenced in a study of cytomegalovirus exposure and HLA in healthy donors. The PCR ran on 60 Vbeta and 13 Jbeta primers. The table came from immunoSEQ multiplex PCR; TCRdb's copy has only in-frame clones and leaves some out. This table holds roughly 180,000 clones, approximately 80% found once. Sequenced sample: PBMCs. Receptors were obtained from a woman aged 45-59 years in good health and CMV-seropositive.

The chain recombines TRBV19 with TRBJ1-2; D is undetermined. The ends were cut back, 3 bases at V and 7 bases at J, with 9 bases in the middle. The CDR3 totals 12 residues. CDR1 LNHDA and CDR2 SQIVND come from the germline V gene (reference sequence). The CDR3, as DNA: TGTGCCAGTAGTATCCGCACGGGTGGCTACACCTTC. Its protein is CASSIRTGGYTF.

The chain carries TRBV11-2 and TRBJ2-3; 7 bases line up with TRBD2. The trim removed 1 base at V and 6 bases at J, leaving 10 bases unmatched. The CDR3 length is 16 residues. Germline-derived CDR1 and CDR2 are SGHAT and FQNNGV. The CDR3, as DNA: TGTGCCAGCAGCTTAGCTAGCGGATCTTTCTGGGATACGCAGTATTTT. This gives the protein CASSLASGSFWDTQYF.

The CDR3 spells CASSRRTSGGDTQYF. CDR3 nucleotide sequence: TGTGCCAGTAGTCGGAGAACTAGCGGGGGAGATACGCAGTATTTT. The chain joins TRBV19 to TRBJ2-3; TRBD2 matches at 11 bases. CDR1 and CDR2 (germline): LNHDA, SQIVND (reference sequence). V shed 5 bases and J 5 bases; nucleotides not matched to a gene: 6. The CDR3 spans 15 residues.

On this clone: A junction end diverges from the germline sequence, so it may reflect a read error. The rearrangement joins TRBV7-3 to TRBJ1-5, with 9 bases identical to TRBD1. The V gene's germline CDR1 is SGHTA and CDR2 FQGTGA. The CDR3 loop spans 15 amino acids. DNA of the CDR3: TGTGCCAGCAGCGTAACAGGGGGCGGCAATCAGCCCCAGCATTTT. It is translated as CASSVTGGGNQPQHF.

This chain joins TRBV28 and TRBJ1-5; D perhaps matches TRBD1 (5 bases). The V gene's germline CDR1 is MDHEN and CDR2 SYDVKM. V lost 3 bases and J 2 bases, leaving 11 bases between the germline ends. CDR3 length: 15 amino acids. CDR3 residues: CASSFIGGGNQPQHF. For the CDR3, the DNA is TGTGCCAGCAGTTTTATCGGGGGGGGCAATCAGCCCCAGCATTTT.

The chain joins TRBV18 to TRBJ2-2, with D maybe TRBD1 (5 bases). There are 17 residues in the CDR3. The V gene's germline CDR1 is KGHSH and CDR2 LQKENI. V lost 2 bases to trimming and J lost 2 bases, with 15 bases between them. The CDR3 loop is CASSPRGTAKNTGELFF. The CDR3, as DNA: TGTGCCAGCTCACCAAGGGGAACAGCCAAAAACACCGGGGAGCTGTTTTTT. Looking up the rest from reference TRBV18 and TRBJ2-2 gives the full variable domain: NAGVMQNPRHLVRRRGQEARLRCSPMKGHSHVYWYRQLPEEGLKFMVYLQKENIIDESGMPKERFSAEFPKEGPSILRIQQVVRGDSAAYFCASSPRGTAKNTGELFFGEGSRLTVL.

This clone was picked up one time. V usage is TRBV6-6 and J usage is TRBJ1-2, with 7 bases fitting TRBD1. The length of the CDR3 is 15 residues. With 5 bases clipped from V and 8 bases from J, the junction kept 14 bases outside the gene matches. Germline V CDR1 and CDR2: MNHNY, SVGAGI (reference sequence). CDR3 nucleotides: TGTGCCAGCAGTCGAAAGGGACAGCCCCCGGGGGGCTACACCTTC. Translating it yields CASSRKGQPPGGYTF.

The chain uses TRBV14 and TRBJ1-1; TRBD1 agrees at 7 bases. The CDR3 totals 13 residues. After removal of 4 bases from V and 11 bases from J, the junction contained 10 bases not matched to a gene. CDR1 SGHDN and CDR2 FVKESK come from the germline V gene. This CDR3 reads CASSPTTGASAFF. In DNA, the CDR3 is TGTGCCAGCAGCCCGACCACAGGGGCCAGCGCTTTCTTT.

This chain links TRBV7-9 with TRBJ1-1; D remains unclear. Germline V lookup: CDR1 SEHNR, CDR2 FQNEAQ (reference sequence). The CDR3 has 12 residues. Trimming left V 6 bases short and J 4 bases short, with 9 bases between. The DNA of the CDR3 is TGTGCCAGCAGGGCGGAGCTCACTGAAGCTTTCTTT. Amino acids: CASRAELTEAFF. Full variable domain (remainder filled in from reference TRBV7-9 and TRBJ1-1): DTGVSQNPRHKITKRGQNVTFRCDPISEHNRLYWYRQTLGQGPEFLTYFQNEAQLEKSRLLSDRFSAERPKGSFSTLEIQRTEQGDSAMYLCASRAELTEAFFGQGTRLTVV.